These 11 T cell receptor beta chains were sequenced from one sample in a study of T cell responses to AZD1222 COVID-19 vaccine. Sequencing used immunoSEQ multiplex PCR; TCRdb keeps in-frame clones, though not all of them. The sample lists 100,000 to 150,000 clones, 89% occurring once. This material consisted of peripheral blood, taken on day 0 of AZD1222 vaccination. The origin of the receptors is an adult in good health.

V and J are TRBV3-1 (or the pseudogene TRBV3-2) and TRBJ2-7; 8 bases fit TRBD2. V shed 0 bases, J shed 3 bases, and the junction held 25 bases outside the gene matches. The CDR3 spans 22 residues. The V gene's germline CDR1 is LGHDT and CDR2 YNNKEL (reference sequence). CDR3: CASSQELEPVWSSGNNLYEQYF. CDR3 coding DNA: TGTGCCAGCAGCCAAGAACTGGAGCCCGTTTGGAGTAGCGGGAACAACCTCTACGAGCAGTACTTC.

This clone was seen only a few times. CDR3 in DNA: TGTGCCAGCAGCAGCACAGATACGCAGTATTTT. Its translation is CASSSTDTQYF. The J gene is TRBJ2-3, the V gene TRBV3-1 (or the pseudogene TRBV3-2); D unresolved. This CDR3 comprises 11 residues. Trimming pared 5 bases from V and 0 bases from J, leaving 0 bases between. In germline, CDR1 is LGHDT, CDR2 YNNKEL (reference sequence).

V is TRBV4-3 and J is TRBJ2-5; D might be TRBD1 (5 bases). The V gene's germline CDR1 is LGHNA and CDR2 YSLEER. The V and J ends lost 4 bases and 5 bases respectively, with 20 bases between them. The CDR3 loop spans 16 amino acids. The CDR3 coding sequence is TGCGCCAGCAGCCCCAATCACGGGCGCAGGGCGGAGACCCAGTACTTC. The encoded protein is CASSPNHGRRAETQYF.

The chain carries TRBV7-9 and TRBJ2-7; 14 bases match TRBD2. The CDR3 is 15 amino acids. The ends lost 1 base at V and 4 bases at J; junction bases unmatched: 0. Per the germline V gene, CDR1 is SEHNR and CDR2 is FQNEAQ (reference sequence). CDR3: CASSLGTSGRYEQYF. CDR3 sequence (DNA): TGTGCCAGCAGCTTAGGGACTAGCGGGAGGTACGAGCAGTACTTC.

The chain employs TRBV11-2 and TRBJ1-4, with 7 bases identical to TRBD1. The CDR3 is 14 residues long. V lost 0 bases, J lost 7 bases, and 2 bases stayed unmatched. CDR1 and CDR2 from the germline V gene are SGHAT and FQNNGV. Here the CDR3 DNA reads TGTGCCAGCAGCTTAGATAGGGGGCGTGAAAAACTGTTTTTT. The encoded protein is CASSLDRGREKLFF.

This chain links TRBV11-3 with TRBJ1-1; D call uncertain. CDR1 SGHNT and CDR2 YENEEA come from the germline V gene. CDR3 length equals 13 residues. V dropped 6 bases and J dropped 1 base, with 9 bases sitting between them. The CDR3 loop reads CASRPPENTEAFF. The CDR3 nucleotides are TGTGCCAGCAGACCGCCGGAGAACACTGAAGCTTTCTTT.

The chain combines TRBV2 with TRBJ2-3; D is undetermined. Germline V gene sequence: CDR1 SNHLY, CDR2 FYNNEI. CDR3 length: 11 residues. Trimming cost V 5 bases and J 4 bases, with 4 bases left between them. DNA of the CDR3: TGTGCCAGCAGTCTGGCAGATACGCAGTATTTT. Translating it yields CASSLADTQYF.

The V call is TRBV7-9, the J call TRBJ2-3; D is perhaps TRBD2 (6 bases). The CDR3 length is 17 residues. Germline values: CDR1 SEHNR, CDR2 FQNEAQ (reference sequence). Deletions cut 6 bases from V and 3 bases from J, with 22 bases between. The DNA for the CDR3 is TGTGCCAGCAGAAGTAAAACAGGAGGGGTGAGGACAGATACGCAGTATTTT. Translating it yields CASRSKTGGVRTDTQYF. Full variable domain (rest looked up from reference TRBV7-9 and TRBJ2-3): DTGVSQNPRHKITKRGQNVTFRCDPISEHNRLYWYRQTLGQGPEFLTYFQNEAQLEKSRLLSDRFSAERPKGSFSTLEIQRTEQGDSAMYLCASRSKTGGVRTDTQYFGPGTRLTVL.

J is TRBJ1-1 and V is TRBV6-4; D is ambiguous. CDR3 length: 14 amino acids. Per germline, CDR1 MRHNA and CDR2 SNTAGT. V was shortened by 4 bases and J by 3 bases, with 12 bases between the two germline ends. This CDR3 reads CASSALLGDTEAFF. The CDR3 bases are TGTGCCAGCAGTGCACTCCTTGGAGACACTGAAGCTTTCTTT.

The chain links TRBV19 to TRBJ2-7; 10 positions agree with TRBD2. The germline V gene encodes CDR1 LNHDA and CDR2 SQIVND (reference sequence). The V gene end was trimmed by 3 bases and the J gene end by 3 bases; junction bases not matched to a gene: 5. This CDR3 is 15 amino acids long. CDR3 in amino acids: CASSISSGSLYEQYF. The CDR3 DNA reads TGTGCCAGTAGTATTTCTAGCGGGAGCCTCTACGAGCAGTACTTC. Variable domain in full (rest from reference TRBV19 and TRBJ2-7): DGGITQSPKYLFRKEGQNVTLSCEQNLNHDAMYWYRQDPGQGLRLIYYSQIVNDFQKGDIAEGYSVSREKKESFPLTVTSAQKNPTAFYLCASSISSGSLYEQYFGPGTRLTVT.

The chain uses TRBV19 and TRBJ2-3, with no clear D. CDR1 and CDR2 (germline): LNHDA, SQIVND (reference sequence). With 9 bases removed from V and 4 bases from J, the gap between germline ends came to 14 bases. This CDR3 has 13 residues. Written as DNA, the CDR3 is TGTGCCAGCAGCCCTGAGTTTGCAGATACGCAGTATTTT. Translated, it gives CASSPEFADTQYF.